The rows below give T cell receptor beta chains drawn from one sample of a study of cytomegalovirus exposure and HLA in healthy donors. TCRdb keeps only in-frame clones here, not all; method: immunoSEQ multiplex PCR. The table shows 80,000 to 130,000 clones, with 75% to 85% occurring only once. Sequencing was carried out using PBMCs. These receptors all stem from a female donor in good health and CMV-seropositive. Each CDR3 is given with its conserved first and last residue. D genes are given only for firm matches. Not all rows give a size; the values are once, few, many and, for expanded clones, a class.

v_call: TRBV6-5; d_call: .; clone_size: .; j_call: TRBJ1-6; cdr3_aa: CATFPGGAGNSPLHF; cdr3_nt: TGTGCCACCTTTCCTGGGGGGGCGGGGAATTCACCCCTCCACTTT
v_call: TRBV2; d_call: .; clone_size: .; j_call: TRBJ2-7; cdr3_aa: CASSEAGRARAYEQYF; cdr3_nt: TGTGCCAGCAGTGAAGCAGGCAGGGCCAGGGCCTACGAGCAGTACTTC
v_call: TRBV6-1; d_call: .; clone_size: .; j_call: TRBJ2-7; cdr3_aa: CASRAAAVSREQYF; cdr3_nt: TGTGCCAGCAGGGCAGCGGCAGTGAGTAGGGAGCAGTACTTC
v_call: TRBV7-2; d_call: TRBD2; clone_size: few; j_call: TRBJ2-3; cdr3_aa: CASSRGTSGIGDTQYF; cdr3_nt: TGTGCCAGCAGCCGAGGGACTAGCGGGATAGGGGATACGCAGTATTTT
v_call: TRBV19; d_call: TRBD2; clone_size: .; j_call: TRBJ2-7; cdr3_aa: CASTPRASGSYEQYF; cdr3_nt: TGTGCCAGTACCCCCCGGGCTAGCGGCTCCTACGAGCAGTACTTC
v_call: TRBV2; d_call: TRBD1; clone_size: .; j_call: TRBJ1-1; cdr3_aa: CASSERTGGNTEAFF; cdr3_nt: TGTGCCAGCAGTGAAAGGACAGGGGGGAACACTGAAGCTTTCTTT
v_call: TRBV30; d_call: TRBD2; clone_size: .; j_call: TRBJ2-1; cdr3_aa: CAWRTSGSVWEQFF; cdr3_nt: TGTGCCTGGAGGACTAGCGGGAGTGTATGGGAGCAGTTCTTC
v_call: TRBV19; d_call: TRBD1; clone_size: .; j_call: TRBJ2-5; cdr3_aa: CASGQGDGETQYF; cdr3_nt: TGTGCCAGCGGACAGGGCGACGGAGAGACCCAGTACTTC
v_call: TRBV7-9; d_call: TRBD2; clone_size: .; j_call: TRBJ2-5; cdr3_aa: CSSSLALRTSDETQYF; cdr3_nt: TGTTCCAGCAGCTTAGCCCTCCGGACTAGCGATGAGACCCAGTACTTC
v_call: TRBV29-1; d_call: .; clone_size: .; j_call: TRBJ1-1; cdr3_aa: CSVDQGRRNTEAFF; cdr3_nt: TGCAGCGTTGACCAGGGGCGGAGAAACACTGAAGCTTTCTTT
v_call: TRBV30; d_call: TRBD1; clone_size: .; j_call: TRBJ1-1; cdr3_aa: CAWLPDRGPIIGTEAFF; cdr3_nt: TGTGCCTGGCTCCCGGACAGGGGGCCCATTATCGGCACTGAAGCTTTCTTT
v_call: TRBV7-2; d_call: TRBD1; clone_size: .; j_call: TRBJ2-7; cdr3_aa: CASSDRDSSYEQYF; cdr3_nt: TGTGCCAGCAGCGACCGGGACAGTTCCTACGAGCAGTACTTC
v_call: TRBV5-1; d_call: TRBD1; clone_size: .; j_call: TRBJ2-2; cdr3_aa: CASSFTGGEAGELFF; cdr3_nt: TGCGCCAGCAGCTTTACAGGGGGCGAGGCCGGGGAGCTGTTTTTT
v_call: TRBV6-5; d_call: .; clone_size: .; j_call: TRBJ2-7; cdr3_aa: CASSTSRGSYEQYF; cdr3_nt: TGTGCCAGCTCGACTTCCCGAGGCTCCTACGAGCAGTACTTC
v_call: TRBV28; d_call: .; clone_size: .; j_call: TRBJ1-2; cdr3_aa: CASRSSTGYTF; cdr3_nt: TGTGCCAGCCGGAGTTCCACCGGCTACACCTTC
v_call: TRBV5-1; d_call: TRBD1; clone_size: .; j_call: TRBJ1-3; cdr3_aa: CASSPGQGSDFSGNTIYF; cdr3_nt: TGCGCCAGCAGCCCGGGACAGGGGTCCGATTTCTCTGGAAACACCATATATTTT
v_call: TRBV7-9; d_call: .; clone_size: .; j_call: TRBJ1-2; cdr3_aa: CASSFSGHPNYGYTF; cdr3_nt: TGTGCCAGCAGCTTCTCGGGACACCCTAACTATGGCTACACCTTC
v_call: TRBV10-2; d_call: TRBD2; clone_size: .; j_call: TRBJ2-1; cdr3_aa: CASSEEGLAGYNEQFF; cdr3_nt: TGCGCCAGCAGTGAGGAGGGACTAGCGGGTTACAATGAGCAGTTCTTC
v_call: TRBV28; d_call: .; clone_size: .; j_call: TRBJ2-7; cdr3_aa: CATQGSTYEQYF; cdr3_nt: TGTGCCACGCAGGGTTCTACCTACGAGCAGTACTTC
v_call: TRBV7-9; d_call: .; clone_size: once; j_call: TRBJ1-2; cdr3_aa: CASSLVTHYGYTF; cdr3_nt: TGTGCCAGCAGCTTAGTGACACACTATGGCTACACCTTC
v_call: TRBV7-7; d_call: .; clone_size: once; j_call: TRBJ2-3; cdr3_aa: CASSLDLSTDTQYF; cdr3_nt: TGTGCCAGCAGCTTAGATCTTAGCACAGATACGCAGTATTTT
v_call: TRBV27; d_call: TRBD1; clone_size: .; j_call: TRBJ2-2; cdr3_aa: CASGRQGAVDGELFF; cdr3_nt: TGTGCCAGCGGTAGACAGGGGGCCGTTGACGGGGAGCTGTTTTTT
v_call: TRBV4-3; d_call: TRBD2; clone_size: once; j_call: TRBJ2-3; cdr3_aa: CASSQLGRLAGASTDTQYF; cdr3_nt: TGCGCCAGCAGCCAACTAGGGAGACTAGCGGGGGCTAGCACAGATACGCAGTATTTT
v_call: TRBV27; d_call: TRBD1; clone_size: .; j_call: TRBJ1-2; cdr3_aa: CASSFRQGYGYTF; cdr3_nt: TGTGCCAGCAGTTTCAGACAGGGGTATGGCTACACCTTC
v_call: TRBV2; d_call: .; clone_size: .; j_call: TRBJ1-5; cdr3_aa: CASGSGSSQPQHF; cdr3_nt: TGTGCCAGCGGGTCGGGTAGCTCCCAGCCCCAGCATTTT
v_call: TRBV11-2; d_call: .; clone_size: few; j_call: TRBJ1-1; cdr3_aa: CASSSTTRTFMNTEAFF; cdr3_nt: TGTGCCAGCAGCTCAACCACGCGGACATTTATGAACACTGAAGCTTTCTTT
v_call: TRBV27; d_call: TRBD1; clone_size: .; j_call: TRBJ1-2; cdr3_aa: CASSLAGQGFYGYTF; cdr3_nt: TGTGCCAGCAGTCTAGCAGGACAGGGATTCTATGGCTACACCTTC
v_call: TRBV28; d_call: .; clone_size: .; j_call: TRBJ1-5; cdr3_aa: CASSLQGNQPQHF; cdr3_nt: TGTGCCAGCAGTTTACAGGGGAATCAGCCCCAGCATTTT
v_call: TRBV27; d_call: TRBD1; clone_size: few; j_call: TRBJ2-3; cdr3_aa: CASRTGFTDTQYF; cdr3_nt: TGTGCCAGCAGGACAGGGTTCACAGATACGCAGTATTTT
v_call: TRBV19; d_call: .; clone_size: .; j_call: TRBJ1-2; cdr3_aa: CASSFQTGGYTF; cdr3_nt: TGTGCCAGTAGCTTTCAAACAGGGGGCTACACCTTC
v_call: TRBV19; d_call: .; clone_size: .; j_call: TRBJ2-6; cdr3_aa: CASSQNGAGTGANVLTF; cdr3_nt: TGTGCCAGTAGCCAAAACGGAGCAGGGACTGGGGCCAACGTCCTGACTTTC
v_call: TRBV10-2; d_call: .; clone_size: .; j_call: TRBJ2-3; cdr3_aa: CASRDYTDTQYF; cdr3_nt: TGCGCCAGCAGGGACTACACAGATACGCAGTATTTT
v_call: TRBV2; d_call: TRBD2; clone_size: .; j_call: TRBJ2-5; cdr3_aa: CASRATSGGRVTQYF; cdr3_nt: TGTGCCAGCAGGGCGACTAGCGGGGGGAGGGTGACCCAGTACTTC
v_call: TRBV13; d_call: .; clone_size: .; j_call: TRBJ2-7; cdr3_aa: CASSRTVASYEQYF; cdr3_nt: TGTGCCAGCAGCAGGACTGTGGCCTCCTACGAGCAGTACTTC
v_call: TRBV19; d_call: TRBD2; clone_size: .; j_call: TRBJ2-3; cdr3_aa: CASSVTSGGAADTQYF; cdr3_nt: TGTGCCAGTAGTGTGACTAGCGGGGGGGCGGCAGATACGCAGTATTTT
v_call: TRBV15; d_call: TRBD2; clone_size: once; j_call: TRBJ2-4; cdr3_aa: CATSGTSPQNIQYF; cdr3_nt: TGTGCCACCAGCGGGACTAGCCCCCAAAACATTCAGTACTTC
v_call: TRBV4-1; d_call: .; clone_size: .; j_call: TRBJ1-3; cdr3_aa: CASSPSTGKSGNTIYF; cdr3_nt: TGCGCCAGCAGCCCCTCCACAGGGAAAAGTGGAAACACCATATATTTT
v_call: TRBV6-5; d_call: TRBD1; clone_size: .; j_call: TRBJ2-7; cdr3_aa: CASRPGQGRYEQYF; cdr3_nt: TGTGCCAGCAGGCCCGGACAGGGGCGATACGAGCAGTACTTC
v_call: TRBV7-2; d_call: TRBD1; clone_size: .; j_call: TRBJ2-4; cdr3_aa: CASSLAPDRAKNSQYF; cdr3_nt: TGTGCCAGCAGCTTAGCTCCCGACAGGGCCAAAAACAGTCAGTACTTC
v_call: TRBV11-2; d_call: TRBD1; clone_size: few; j_call: TRBJ2-7; cdr3_aa: CASSLPGQAAEQYF; cdr3_nt: TGTGCCAGCAGCCTCCCGGGACAGGCAGCGGAGCAGTACTTC
v_call: TRBV11-2; d_call: TRBD2; clone_size: .; j_call: TRBJ2-4; cdr3_aa: CASSQDLLAVENIQYF; cdr3_nt: TGTGCCAGCAGCCAAGACCTTCTAGCGGTGGAAAACATTCAGTACTTC
v_call: TRBV10-1; d_call: .; clone_size: .; j_call: TRBJ2-1; cdr3_aa: CASSEGAGEQFF; cdr3_nt: TGCGCCAGCAGTGAGGGGGCAGGTGAGCAGTTCTTC
v_call: TRBV6-5; d_call: .; clone_size: once; j_call: TRBJ1-1; cdr3_aa: CASSYVGGGTEAFF; cdr3_nt: TGTGCCAGCAGTTACGTGGGGGGTGGCACTGAAGCTTTCTTT
v_call: TRBV19; d_call: .; clone_size: .; j_call: TRBJ1-6; cdr3_aa: CASSPTGNYNSPLHF; cdr3_nt: TGTGCCAGTAGTCCGACAGGCAATTATAATTCACCCCTCCACTTT
v_call: TRBV5-1; d_call: TRBD1; clone_size: .; j_call: TRBJ2-2; cdr3_aa: CASSARQGGTGELFF; cdr3_nt: TGCGCCAGCAGCGCGAGACAGGGTGGCACCGGGGAGCTGTTTTTT
v_call: TRBV5-4; d_call: TRBD2; clone_size: once; j_call: TRBJ2-2; cdr3_aa: CASSSGLAVPGELFF; cdr3_nt: TGTGCCAGCAGCTCGGGACTAGCGGTCCCCGGGGAGCTGTTTTTT
v_call: TRBV18; d_call: .; clone_size: .; j_call: TRBJ1-1; cdr3_aa: CASSPLPDILNTEAFF; cdr3_nt: TGTGCCAGCTCACCACTTCCGGACATACTGAACACTGAAGCTTTCTTT
v_call: TRBV29-1; d_call: .; clone_size: .; j_call: TRBJ1-1; cdr3_aa: CSVLKGLNTEAFF; cdr3_nt: TGCAGCGTTCTTAAGGGGCTGAACACTGAAGCTTTCTTT
v_call: TRBV2; d_call: TRBD1; clone_size: .; j_call: TRBJ1-2; cdr3_aa: CASSGTGQYGYTF; cdr3_nt: TGTGCCAGCTCCGGGACAGGGCAGTATGGCTACACCTTC
v_call: TRBV6-5; d_call: .; clone_size: .; j_call: TRBJ1-2; cdr3_aa: CASKSGPRYGYTF; cdr3_nt: TGTGCCAGCAAGAGTGGGCCGCGCTATGGCTACACCTTC
v_call: TRBV7-8; d_call: TRBD1; clone_size: .; j_call: TRBJ1-4; cdr3_aa: CASSFGGTATNEKLFF; cdr3_nt: TGTGCCAGCAGCTTTGGGGGGACAGCTACTAATGAAAAACTGTTTTTT
v_call: TRBV7-6; d_call: .; clone_size: .; j_call: TRBJ2-1; cdr3_aa: CASSLVGSEPYNEQFF; cdr3_nt: TGTGCCAGCAGCTTAGTGGGTAGCGAGCCCTACAATGAGCAGTTCTTC
v_call: TRBV7-9; d_call: .; clone_size: .; j_call: TRBJ1-4; cdr3_aa: CSSSLGENEKLFF; cdr3_nt: TGTTCCAGCAGCTTAGGGGAGAATGAAAAACTGTTTTTT
v_call: TRBV29-1; d_call: .; clone_size: once; j_call: TRBJ1-2; cdr3_aa: CSVDRVNYGYTF; cdr3_nt: TGCAGCGTTGACAGGGTTAACTATGGCTACACCTTC
v_call: TRBV6-5; d_call: TRBD1; clone_size: .; j_call: TRBJ1-2; cdr3_aa: CASSETGHGYTF; cdr3_nt: TGTGCCAGCAGTGAGACAGGGCATGGCTACACCTTC
v_call: TRBV6-1; d_call: TRBD1; clone_size: .; j_call: TRBJ2-5; cdr3_aa: CASVSSGTGQETQYF; cdr3_nt: TGTGCCAGCGTAAGCTCCGGGACAGGGCAAGAGACCCAGTACTTC
v_call: TRBV4-1; d_call: .; clone_size: .; j_call: TRBJ2-5; cdr3_aa: CASSQDPSGALVETQYF; cdr3_nt: TGCGCCAGCAGCCAAGACCCCAGTGGGGCCTTGGTGGAGACCCAGTACTTC